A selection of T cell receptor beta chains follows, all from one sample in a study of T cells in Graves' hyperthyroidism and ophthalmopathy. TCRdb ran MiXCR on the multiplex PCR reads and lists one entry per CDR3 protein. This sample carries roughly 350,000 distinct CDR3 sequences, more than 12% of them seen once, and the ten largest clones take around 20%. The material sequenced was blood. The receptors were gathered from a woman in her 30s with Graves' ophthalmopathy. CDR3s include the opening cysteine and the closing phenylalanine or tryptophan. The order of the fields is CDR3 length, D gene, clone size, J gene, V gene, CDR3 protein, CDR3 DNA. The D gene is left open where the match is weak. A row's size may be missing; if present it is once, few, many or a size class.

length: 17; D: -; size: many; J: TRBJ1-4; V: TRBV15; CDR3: CATSRDRQGSYIEKLFF; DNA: TGTGCCACCAGCAGAGATCGGCAGGGGTCCTATATTGAAAAACTGTTTTTT
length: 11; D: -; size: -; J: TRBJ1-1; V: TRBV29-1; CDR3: CSAATSTEAFF; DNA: TGCAGCGCCGCTACAAGCACTGAAGCTTTCTTT
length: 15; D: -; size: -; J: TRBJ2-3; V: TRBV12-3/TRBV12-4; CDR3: CASSFIGGRADTQYF; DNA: TGTGCCAGCAGTTTCATAGGGGGTCGGGCAGATACGCAGTATTTT
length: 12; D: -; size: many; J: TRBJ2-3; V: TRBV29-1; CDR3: CSVDSDGDTQYF; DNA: TGCAGCGTTGATTCGGACGGAGATACGCAGTATTTT
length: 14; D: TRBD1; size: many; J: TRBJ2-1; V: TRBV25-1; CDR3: CASSATGVYNEQFF; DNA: TGTGCCAGCAGTGCGACAGGGGTCTACAATGAGCAGTTCTTC
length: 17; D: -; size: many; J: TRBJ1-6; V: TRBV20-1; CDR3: CSARDPETGAYNSPLHF; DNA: TGCAGTGCTAGAGATCCTGAGACCGGCGCTTATAATTCACCCCTCCACTTT
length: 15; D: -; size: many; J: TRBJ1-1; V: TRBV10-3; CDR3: CAISDPVGVNTEAFF; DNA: TGTGCCATCAGTGACCCCGTAGGGGTGAACACTGAAGCTTTCTTT
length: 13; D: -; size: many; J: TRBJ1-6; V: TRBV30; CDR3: CAWMSQFNSPLHF; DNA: TGTGCCTGGATGTCACAGTTCAATTCACCCCTCCACTTT
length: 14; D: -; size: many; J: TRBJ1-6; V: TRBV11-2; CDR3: CASSLNRLNSPLHF; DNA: TGTGCCAGCAGCTTAAACCGGCTAAATTCACCCCTCCACTTT
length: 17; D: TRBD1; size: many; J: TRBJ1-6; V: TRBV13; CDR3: CASSPSGTGGYNSPLHF; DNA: TGTGCCAGCAGCCCATCCGGGACAGGGGGCTATAATTCACCCCTCCACTTT
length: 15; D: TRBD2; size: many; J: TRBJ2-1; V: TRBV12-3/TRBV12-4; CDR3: CASRASGGGYNEQFF; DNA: TGTGCCAGCAGAGCAAGCGGGGGGGGCTACAATGAGCAGTTCTTC
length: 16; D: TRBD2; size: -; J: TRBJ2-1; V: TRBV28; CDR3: CASSARLAGGYNEQFF; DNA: TGTGCCAGCAGTGCTAGACTAGCGGGAGGCTACAATGAGCAGTTCTTC
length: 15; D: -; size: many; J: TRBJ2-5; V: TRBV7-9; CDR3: CASSLGQWTEETQYF; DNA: TGTGCCAGCAGCTTAGGCCAATGGACCGAAGAGACCCAGTACTTC
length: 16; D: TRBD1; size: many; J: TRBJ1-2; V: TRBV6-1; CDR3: CASSPTGGPPSYGYTF; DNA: TGTGCCAGCAGCCCGACAGGGGGTCCCCCCTCTTATGGCTACACCTTC
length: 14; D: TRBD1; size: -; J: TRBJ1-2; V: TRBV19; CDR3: CASSILGGGYGYTF; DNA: TGTGCCAGTAGTATTTTAGGGGGCGGCTATGGCTACACCTTC